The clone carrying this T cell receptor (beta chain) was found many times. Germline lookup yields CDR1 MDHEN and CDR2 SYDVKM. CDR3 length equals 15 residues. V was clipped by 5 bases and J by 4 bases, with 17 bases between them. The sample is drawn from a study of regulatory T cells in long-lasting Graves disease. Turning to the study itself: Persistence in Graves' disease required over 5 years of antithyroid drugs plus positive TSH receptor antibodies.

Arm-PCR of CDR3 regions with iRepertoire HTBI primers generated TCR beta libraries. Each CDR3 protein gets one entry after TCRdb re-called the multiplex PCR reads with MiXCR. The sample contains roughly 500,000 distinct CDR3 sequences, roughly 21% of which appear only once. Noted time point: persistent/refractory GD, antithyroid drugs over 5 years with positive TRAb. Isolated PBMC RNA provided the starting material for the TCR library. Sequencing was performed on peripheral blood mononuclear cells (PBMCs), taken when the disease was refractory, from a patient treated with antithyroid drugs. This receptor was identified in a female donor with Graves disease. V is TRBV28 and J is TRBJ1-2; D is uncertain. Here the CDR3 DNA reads TGTGCCAGCAGTGCCCACGACCGACAAGTCTATGGCTACACCTTC. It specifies CASSAHDRQVYGYTF.